The 6 T cell receptor beta chains below all came from one sample that was sequenced in a study of blood T cell repertoires in COVID-19. The repertoire was sequenced with immunoSEQ multiplex PCR; TCRdb's copy has only in-frame clones and lacks some. The table records under 350,000 clones, 75% to 95% of them present only once. Input material: peripheral blood. The receptors here all came from a woman younger than 45 with COVID-19, enrolled during active disease.

This chain uses TRBV24-1 with TRBJ2-5; D gene unclear. Germline V lookup: CDR1 KGHDR, CDR2 SFDVKD. CDR3 length: 13 residues. Trimming stripped 2 bases from V and 5 bases from J, with 8 bases between. CDR3: CATSDWASETQYF. DNA for the CDR3: TGTGCCACCAGTGATTGGGCGAGTGAGACCCAGTACTTC.

V is TRBV5-6 and J is TRBJ2-2; TRBD2 matches at 12 bases. Unmatched junction bases numbered 6, after V lost 0 bases and J lost 6 bases. The CDR3 consists of 17 residues. In germline, CDR1 is SGHDT, CDR2 YYEEEE. CDR3 coding DNA: TGTGCCAGCAGCTTGGGACTAGCGGGAGTACAGGCCGGGGAGCTGTTTTTT. Translation gives CASSLGLAGVQAGELFF.

The chain uses TRBV19 and TRBJ2-1; the match to TRBD2 covers 8 bases. Germline CDR1 reads LNHDA; CDR2 reads SQIVND (reference sequence). CDR3 length: 15 residues. Losses at the gene ends were 7 bases for V and 1 base for J; bases not matched to a gene: 6. The CDR3 reads CASNNRGGSYNEQFF. The CDR3 coding sequence is TGTGCCAGTAATAATCGGGGGGGTTCCTACAATGAGCAGTTCTTC.

The chain is built from TRBV6-5 and TRBJ2-7; 9 bases map to TRBD2. CDR1 is MNHEY, CDR2 SVGAGI, per germline. The CDR3 is made up of 15 amino acids. The trim removed 8 bases at V and 5 bases at J, leaving 13 bases unmatched. This chain's CDR3 is CASGREGTSRHEQYF. For the CDR3, the DNA is TGTGCCAGCGGTCGGGAGGGGACTAGCCGCCACGAGCAGTACTTC.

The chain carries TRBV5-6 and TRBJ1-1, with D possibly matching TRBD1 (6 bases). V shed 5 bases and J shed 13 bases, with 15 bases lying between them. The CDR3 has 11 residues. Germline V lookup: CDR1 SGHDT, CDR2 YYEEEE. This CDR3 is CASSHRQVNFF. CDR3 sequence (DNA): TGTGCCAGCAGTCACCGACAGGTTAATTTCTTT. The full variable domain, in which reference TRBV5-6 and TRBJ1-1 provide the parts outside the CDR3, is DAGVTQSPTHLIKTRGQQVTLRCSPKSGHDTVSWYQQALGQGPQFIFQYYEEEERQRGNFPDRFSGHQFPNYSSELNVNALLLGDSALYLCASSHRQVNFFGQGTRLTVV.

V is TRBV13 and J is TRBJ2-7; a possible D gene is TRBD1 (5 bases). In germline, CDR1 is PRHDT, CDR2 FYEKMQ (reference sequence). The CDR3 contains 14 residues. V lost 2 bases and J lost 0, with 8 bases in between. CDR3: CASSLQGSSYEQYF. The CDR3 coding sequence is TGTGCCAGCAGCTTACAGGGCAGCTCCTACGAGCAGTACTTC.